The entry below describes one T cell receptor (beta chain). This CDR3 is also generated by other DNA sequences in the sample. This sample was included in a study of control samples from healthy donors and cancer patients. TCRdb's table, derived via immunoSEQ multiplex PCR, lists solely in-frame clones and lacks some. The sample has roughly 150,000 clones, about 90% seen once; the top ten hold over 1.5%. Trimming left V 1 base short and J 4 bases short, with 10 bases between. Germline-derived CDR1 and CDR2 are SGHTA and FQGTGA. This CDR3 is 14 amino acids long. This clonotype was sampled from a man aged 18 to 29 in good health. The chain links TRBV7-3 to TRBJ1-1; TRBD1 might be the D (5 bases). The sequenced sample consisted of blood. For the CDR3, the DNA is TGTGCCAGCAGCTTAAGCGGGGGGAGCACTGAAGCTTTCTTT. Encoded protein: CASSLSGGSTEAFF.